This T cell receptor (beta chain) was recorded in a study of T-cell reconstitution after alpha-beta-depleted transplantation in children. During its preparation, the TCRbeta library received unique molecular identifiers. TCRdb reanalysed the PCR reads using MiXCR and keeps one entry per CDR3 protein. Here the sample spans hundreds of thousands of distinct CDR3 sequences, about 12% being singletons. This clonotype has at least ten counts. The germline CDR1 and CDR2 sequences are SEHNR and FQNEAQ (reference sequence). With 2 bases removed from V and 6 bases from J, the gap between germline ends came to 14 bases. The CDR3 is made up of 15 amino acids.

Source: PBMCs from the stem cell graft donor, taken from the stem cell graft. This clonotype was obtained from a human donor who donated a stem cell graft to a child with acute lymphoblastic leukemia. This sequence joins TRBV7-9 and TRBJ1-3; no reliable D call. CDR3 in amino acids: CASSLRAQAPNTIYF. CDR3 bases: TGTGCCAGCAGCTTAAGAGCCCAAGCACCAAACACCATATATTTT.